This entry is about one T cell receptor beta chain. A multiplex PCR was run with 60 Vbeta primers and 13 Jbeta primers. This table comes from immunoSEQ multiplex PCR, and its TCRdb copy is limited to in-frame clones, with some not included. The sample records 120,000 to 150,000 clones, approximately 79% being singletons. The entry originates in a study of cytomegalovirus exposure and HLA in healthy donors. Germline lookup yields CDR1 LNHDA and CDR2 SQIVND (reference sequence). V was pared by 6 bases and J by 0 bases, with 7 bases of the junction left unmatched. The CDR3 contains 18 residues. The clonotype comes from a male donor in good health and CMV-seronegative. The rearrangement joins TRBV19 to TRBJ2-1; 14 nucleotides align to TRBD2. Material: PBMCs. The CDR3 DNA reads TGTGCCAGTAGCAGGGGGACTAGCGGGAGCATCTCCTACAATGAGCAGTTCTTC. Translation gives CASSRGTSGSISYNEQFF.